This T cell receptor (beta chain) appears in the sequencing data of a study of T cell responses to AZD1222 COVID-19 vaccine. The CDR3 sequence is 13 residues long. Trimming removed 8 bases from V and 7 bases from J, with 12 bases in between. From germline, CDR1 is LNHDA and CDR2 SQIVND (reference sequence). Regarding the study as a whole: At 160-218 and 743-854, vaccine-associated CD4 TCRs were dominant, and they spanned spike. Recipients of two AZD1222 doses showed rising Spike-specific TCR breadth and depth. The study identified only 6 or 7 AZD1222 recipients as seropositive at baseline. Mostly white British, mostly female donors; authors suggested clonal diversity may be underestimated.

Profiled with immunoSEQ multiplex PCR; TCRdb holds only in-frame clones, not every one. Here the sample spans more than 95,000 clones, roughly 84% being singletons. A note on this clone: Its antigen remains unknown.

The sample in question was peripheral blood, obtained 28 days after the second AZD1222 dose. This clonotype originated in an adult who received the AZD1222 COVID-19 vaccine. The chain carries TRBV19 and TRBJ1-6; D is ambiguous. The CDR3 DNA reads TGTGCCAGTCGGTTGGAAAGCAATTCACCCCTCCACTTT. Protein sequence: CASRLESNSPLHF.